This TCR beta chain was found in a study of early T cells in non-severe SARS-CoV-2 infection. Trimming stripped 6 bases from V and 4 bases from J, with 12 bases between. The CDR3 is 13 residues long. The germline CDR1 and CDR2 sequences are SGHTA and FQGTGA. TCRdb fed the 5' RACE reads into MiXCR, producing one record per CDR3 protein. The sample contains tens of thousands of distinct CDR3 sequences, about 11% of which appear only once. The sample was whole blood, taken at baseline. The TCR sequence derives from an adult who was a healthcare worker with PCR-confirmed SARS-CoV-2 infection or an uninfected control (not recorded which). V usage is TRBV7-3 and J usage is TRBJ2-5; D is tentatively TRBD1 or TRBD2 (6 bases each). The CDR3 here is CASRGGPSETQYF. DNA for the CDR3: TGTGCCAGCAGAGGGGGGCCCTCAGAGACCCAGTACTTC.